The subject of this entry is one T cell receptor (beta chain). These data originate in a study of blood T cell repertoires in COVID-19. The germline gives CDR1 MNHEY, CDR2 SMNVEV (reference sequence). The CDR3 has 15 amino acids. V dropped 5 bases and J dropped 2 bases, with 14 bases sitting between them. Libraries were prepared by immunoSEQ multiplex PCR; TCRdb keeps only in-frame clonotypes and omits some of them. Of 160,000 or so clones listed, around 80% were seen once; the top ten hold around 8%. Material: peripheral blood. This chain uses TRBV27 with TRBJ2-3; no reliable D call. The TCR originated in a woman aged 70 to 79 with acute or convalescent COVID-19. CDR3 region: CASSPQMGLTDTQYF. CDR3 in DNA: TGTGCCAGCAGTCCCCAGATGGGCCTCACAGATACGCAGTATTTT.